These 30 T cell receptor beta chains were all obtained from the same sample, sequenced in a study of blood T cell repertoires in COVID-19. Measured with immunoSEQ multiplex PCR; TCRdb has only the in-frame clones, and not every one. The sample lists fewer than 500,000 clones, approximately 90% occurring once. Sample: PBMCs or T cells enriched from blood (not recorded which). Receptors originate from a woman between 25 and 40 years old with acute COVID-19.

To note about this clone: Other DNA sequences of this sample code for an identical CDR3. This chain connects TRBV18 to TRBJ1-5; 8 bases agree with TRBD1. The CDR3 has 16 amino acids. J gave up 0 bases and V 2 bases, and 3 bases lay outside the gene matches. Germline V gives CDR1 KGHSH, CDR2 LQKENI. The CDR3 DNA is TGTGCCAGCTCACCAGACAGGGGAGATAGCAATCAGCCCCAGCATTTT. Its translation is CASSPDRGDSNQPQHF.

The chain combines TRBV5-1 with TRBJ2-3; perhaps TRBD1 as D (5 bases). Germline CDR1 and CDR2: SGHRS and YFSETQ. The CDR3 totals 17 residues. Trimming took 4 bases from V and 2 from J, leaving 20 bases between them. DNA of the CDR3: TGCGCCAGCAGCCACAAGTGGGGCGGTGCTTTCACAGATACGCAGTATTTT. Translated: CASSHKWGGAFTDTQYF.

The chain carries TRBV10-3 and TRBJ2-3; 12 nucleotides line up with TRBD2. Trimming removed 3 bases from V and 5 bases from J; junction bases left unmatched: 9. Germline V gene lookup returns CDR1 ENHRY and CDR2 SYGVKD. CDR3 length equals 17 residues. As DNA, the CDR3 is TGTGCCATCAGTGACCCCGCTAGCGGGGGGGTTCAAGATACGCAGTATTTT. The encoded protein is CAISDPASGGVQDTQYF.

This clone was seen once. The chain carries TRBV19 and TRBJ1-1; 7 bases are a match to TRBD1. The CDR3 contains 15 residues. The germline V gene has CDR1 LNHDA and CDR2 SQIVND (reference sequence). V dropped 6 bases and J dropped 5; count of bases not matched to a gene: 12. CDR3 protein: CASSLTGGGRTEAFF. CDR3 nucleotide sequence: TGTGCCAGTAGCCTTACAGGAGGGGGCAGGACTGAAGCTTTCTTT.

The chain is built from TRBV6-5 and TRBJ1-2; D may be TRBD1 (5 bases). Germline CDR1 MNHEY, CDR2 SVGAGI. V was pared by 3 bases and J by 4 bases, with 12 bases between. The length of the CDR3 is 14 residues. DNA for the CDR3: TGTGCCAGCAGTTATTCCGGCCAGGGCTATGGCTACACCTTC. Translated: CASSYSGQGYGYTF.

The chain carries TRBV4-2 and TRBJ2-7; D is possibly TRBD1 (5 bases). This CDR3 is 15 amino acids long. In germline, CDR1 is LGHNA, CDR2 YNFKEQ. V was pared by 3 bases and J by 4 bases, with 16 bases between. CDR3 region: CASSHGAVGEYEQYF. The CDR3 DNA sequence: TGTGCCAGCAGCCATGGGGCAGTTGGCGAATACGAGCAGTACTTC.

The J gene is TRBJ2-2, the V gene TRBV19; D remains ambiguous. Germline CDR1 LNHDA, CDR2 SQIVND (reference sequence). Deletions cut 6 bases from V and 1 base from J, with 12 bases between. This CDR3 spans 15 amino acids. This CDR3 is CASSTIRMNTGELFF. In DNA form, the CDR3 reads TGTGCCAGTAGCACGATCAGGATGAACACCGGGGAGCTGTTTTTT.

V gene TRBV5-1 combines with J gene TRBJ1-4; no firm D call. Trimming took off 0 bases at V and 8 bases at J, with 11 bases between the two ends. The germline V gene has CDR1 SGHRS and CDR2 YFSETQ. The CDR3 is 14 residues long. The CDR3 sequence: CASSLAREGEKLFF. The CDR3 DNA follows: TGCGCCAGCAGCTTGGCCCGGGAAGGAGAAAAACTGTTTTTT.

The chain employs TRBV5-5 and TRBJ2-1; 8 bases agree with TRBD2. The CDR3 runs to 17 residues. The V and J ends lost 0 bases and 5 bases, in that order; junction bases with no gene match: 10. CDR1 is SGHKS and CDR2 is YYEKEE in the germline V gene (reference sequence). The CDR3 bases are TGTGCCAGCAGCTTGGGGATGGGACTAGTTTGGGACAATGAGCAGTTCTTC. This codes for CASSLGMGLVWDNEQFF. Filled out from reference TRBV5-5 and TRBJ2-1, the complete variable domain reads DAGVTQSPTHLIKTRGQQVTLRCSPISGHKSVSWYQQVLGQGPQFIFQYYEKEERGRGNFPDRFSARQFPNYSSELNVNALLLGDSALYLCASSLGMGLVWDNEQFFGPGTRLTVL.

This rearrangement joins TRBV5-1 to TRBJ2-7; 7 bases are shared with TRBD1. CDR1 is SGHRS, CDR2 YFSETQ, per germline. This CDR3 region has 15 residues. V lost 3 bases and J lost 7; bases outside the gene matches: 13. The CDR3 DNA reads TGCGCCAGCAGCTATTGGGACAGCCGAGCCTCAGAGCAGTACTTC. Protein sequence: CASSYWDSRASEQYF.

This clone was seen more than once but under ten times. This chain uses TRBV9 with TRBJ2-1; D is perhaps TRBD2 (6 bases). The CDR3 consists of 14 residues. Germline V gene data show CDR1 as SGDLS and CDR2 as YYNGEE. V lost 5 bases to trimming and J lost 6 bases, with 15 bases between them. This chain's CDR3 is CASSLSGEANEQFF. CDR3 nucleotides: TGTGCCAGCAGTTTATCGGGGGAGGCCAATGAGCAGTTCTTC.

The chain is built from TRBV2 and TRBJ1-5; D is ambiguous. Between the trimmed V and J ends, which lost 2 bases and 3 bases, there was a span of 8 bases. Germline V lookup: CDR1 SNHLY, CDR2 FYNNEI. The CDR3 loop spans 14 amino acids. This CDR3 reads CASSESGNNQPQHF. The CDR3 bases are TGTGCCAGCAGTGAAAGTGGCAACAATCAGCCCCAGCATTTT.

V gene TRBV5-6 combines with J gene TRBJ1-3, with 10 bases that match TRBD1. The V segment lost 4 bases and the J segment 4 bases; nucleotides outside the gene matches: 8. The CDR3 loop spans 16 amino acids. Germline V gives CDR1 SGHDT, CDR2 YYEEEE. The CDR3 region is CASSPGTGVSGNTIYF. The DNA for the CDR3 is TGTGCCAGCAGCCCCGGGACAGGGGTTTCGGGAAACACCATATATTTT.

This chain connects TRBV6-5 to TRBJ2-7; D may be TRBD2 (5 bases). Germline CDR1 MNHEY, CDR2 SVGAGI. CDR3 length: 13 residues. V shed 6 bases and J shed 3 bases, with 12 bases lying between them. CDR3 protein: CASSGLTVYEQYF. As DNA, the CDR3 is TGTGCCAGCAGCGGACTTACTGTCTACGAGCAGTACTTC.

The V and J genes are TRBV10-3 and TRBJ1-1; D unresolved. Looked up from germline, CDR1 is ENHRY and CDR2 is SYGVKD. V gave up 3 bases and J gave up 6 bases, with 17 bases separating them. The CDR3 consists of 15 residues. The CDR3 nucleotides are TGTGCCATCAGTGAACTAACACCCGTCCTCTCTGAAGCTTTCTTT. Residues: CAISELTPVLSEAFF.

J is TRBJ2-2 and V is TRBV6-5, with 7 bases lining up with TRBD1. The V and J ends lost 2 bases and 2 bases, in that order; junction bases with no gene match: 5. The germline V gene encodes CDR1 MNHEY and CDR2 SVGAGI. This CDR3 is 16 amino acids long. The CDR3 reads CASSYQTGTNTGELFF. The CDR3 bases are TGTGCCAGCAGTTACCAGACAGGGACAAACACCGGGGAGCTGTTTTTT.

This clone has just one count. Other DNA sequences in this sample translate to the same CDR3. The V gene is TRBV24-1, the J gene TRBJ1-2; D is unresolved. Trimming pared 3 bases from V and 4 bases from J, leaving 2 bases between. The germline V gene has CDR1 KGHDR and CDR2 SFDVKD. The length of the CDR3 is 11 residues. CDR3 sequence: CATSDLYGYTF. CDR3 nucleotides: TGTGCCACCAGTGATCTCTATGGCTACACCTTC.

The chain links TRBV7-9 to TRBJ1-2; maybe TRBD1 (5 bases). There are 14 residues in the CDR3. Germline values: CDR1 SEHNR, CDR2 FQNEAQ (reference sequence). V lost 1 base and J lost 7, with 13 bases in between. As DNA, the CDR3 is TGTGCCAGCAGCTTAGTTATTCGTGGGGCTGGCTACACCTTC. This gives the protein CASSLVIRGAGYTF.

The chain carries TRBV6-5 and TRBJ2-5; perhaps TRBD2 as D (6 bases). V was shortened by 3 bases and J by 2 bases, with 13 bases between the two germline ends. The CDR3 has 15 amino acids. Germline-derived CDR1 and CDR2 are MNHEY and SVGAGI. CDR3 DNA sequence: TGTGCCAGCAGTTATGGAGGGTGGGATCAAGAGACCCAGTACTTC. Amino acids: CASSYGGWDQETQYF.

V is TRBV11-1 and J is TRBJ2-3; a possible D gene is TRBD2 (5 bases). The V end was cut by 5 bases, the J end by 2 bases, with 14 bases between. The CDR3 length is 15 residues. From germline, CDR1 is SGHAT and CDR2 FQDESV (reference sequence). CDR3 in DNA: TGTGCCAGCAGCCCCCGCAGGACTGTCACAGATACGCAGTATTTT. It encodes CASSPRRTVTDTQYF. The full variable domain, its missing parts supplied by reference TRBV11-1 and TRBJ2-3, is EAEVAQSPRYKITEKSQAVAFWCDPISGHATLYWYRQILGQGPELLVQFQDESVVDDSQLPKDRFSAERLKGVDSTLKIQPAELGDSAMYLCASSPRRTVTDTQYFGPGTRLTVL.

The chain is built from TRBV5-1 and TRBJ2-3, with 9 bases matching TRBD2. V gave up 1 base and J gave up 7 bases; unmatched junction bases: 10. The CDR3 is made up of 16 amino acids. Germline V gene data show CDR1 as SGHRS and CDR2 as YFSETQ. The CDR3 bases are TGCGCCAGCAGCTTGTTAATCGCTAGCGGGGACCATACGCAGTATTTT. Its translation is CASSLLIASGDHTQYF. Based on the CDR3 plus reference TRBV5-1 and TRBJ2-3, the full variable domain is KAGVTQTPRYLIKTRGQQVTLSCSPISGHRSVSWYQQTPGQGLQFLFEYFSETQRNKGNFPGRFSGRQFSNSRSEMNVSTLELGDSALYLCASSLLIASGDHTQYFGPGTRLTVL.

The chain employs TRBV29-1 and TRBJ2-3; a weak D match, TRBD1 (6 bases). The CDR3 sequence is 16 residues long. CDR1 is SQVTM and CDR2 is ANQGSEA in the germline V gene. Trimming removed 6 bases at V and 4 bases at J, with 23 bases between. The CDR3 bases are TGCAGCGTGACCCTACGTTGGGACACCCTCTCAGATACGCAGTATTTT. Translating gives CSVTLRWDTLSDTQYF.

In its sample, this clone was seen once. The CDR3 sequence is CASSSRFNYGYTF. In DNA, the CDR3 is TGTGCCAGCAGCAGCAGGTTTAACTATGGCTACACCTTC. This sequence joins TRBV7-9 and TRBJ1-2, with unresolved D. V was shortened by 5 bases and J by 1 base, with 8 bases between the two germline ends. This CDR3 comprises 13 residues. From germline, CDR1 is SEHNR and CDR2 FQNEAQ (reference sequence).

The V gene is TRBV30, the J gene TRBJ1-2; 8 bases align to TRBD1. CDR1 and CDR2 from the germline V gene are GTSNPN and SVGIG (reference sequence). The CDR3 has 15 amino acids. V lost 2 bases, J lost 8 bases, and 13 bases stayed unmatched. Written as DNA, the CDR3 is TGTGCCTGGAGTAAGCCAGGCAGGGGGCAGGGGGGCTACACCTTC. As protein: CAWSKPGRGQGGYTF.

The chain recombines TRBV30 with TRBJ2-1, with D hard to call. Germline V gives CDR1 GTSNPN, CDR2 SVGIG (reference sequence). The CDR3 length is 13 residues. Trimming removed 0 bases from V and 3 bases from J, with 6 bases in between. CDR3: CAWSVLLYNEQFF. In DNA, the CDR3 is TGTGCCTGGAGTGTACTCCTCTACAATGAGCAGTTCTTC.

The chain recombines TRBV7-3 with TRBJ2-2; D gene unclear. The CDR3 sequence is 13 residues long. Per germline, CDR1 SGHTA and CDR2 FQGTGA. V dropped 3 bases and J dropped 5 bases, with 7 bases sitting between them. The CDR3 sequence is CASSFVATGELFF. CDR3 sequence (DNA): TGTGCCAGCAGCTTTGTAGCAACCGGGGAGCTGTTTTTT.

The chain joins TRBV7-2 to TRBJ2-2; D is unresolved. Germline CDR1 is SGHTA and CDR2 is FQGNSA. The CDR3 covers 15 residues. The V end was cut by 2 bases, the J end by 2 bases, with 9 bases between. CDR3 protein: CASSLLRLNTGELFF. The CDR3 DNA reads TGTGCCAGCAGCTTACTACGCCTCAACACCGGGGAGCTGTTTTTT.

V gene TRBV7-3 combines with J gene TRBJ1-6, with a possible D match to TRBD1 (5 bases). The CDR3 length is 13 residues. Trimming shortened V by 5 bases and J by 12 bases, and 14 bases separated the two germline ends. Germline CDR1 is SGHTA and CDR2 is FQGTGA. The CDR3 loop reads CASSQTPGLPLHF. The CDR3 DNA reads TGTGCCAGCAGCCAAACCCCAGGGTTACCCCTCCACTTT.

The gene calls are TRBV2 and TRBJ2-3; the match to TRBD2 covers 9 bases. This CDR3 is built from 15 residues. The germline gives CDR1 SNHLY, CDR2 FYNNEI. J gave up 2 bases and V 5 bases, and 5 bases lay outside the gene matches. The CDR3 loop is CASSSGTSPTDTQYF. The CDR3 bases are TGTGCCAGCAGTTCCGGGACTAGCCCCACAGATACGCAGTATTTT. Full variable domain (remainder filled in from reference TRBV2 and TRBJ2-3): EPEVTQTPSHQVTQMGQEVILRCVPISNHLYFYWYRQILGQKVEFLVSFYNNEISEKSEIFDDQFSVERPDGSNFTLKIRSTKLEDSAMYFCASSSGTSPTDTQYFGPGTRLTVL.

This chain links TRBV30 with TRBJ1-6; perhaps TRBD1 as D (5 bases). CDR1 and CDR2 from the germline V gene are GTSNPN and SVGIG (reference sequence). Between the trimmed V and J ends, which lost 2 bases and 11 bases, there was a span of 13 bases. The CDR3 is 13 amino acids. CDR3 bases: TGTGCCTGGAGTCAAGCCCGGGGGACACCCCTCCACTTT. This sequence encodes CAWSQARGTPLHF.